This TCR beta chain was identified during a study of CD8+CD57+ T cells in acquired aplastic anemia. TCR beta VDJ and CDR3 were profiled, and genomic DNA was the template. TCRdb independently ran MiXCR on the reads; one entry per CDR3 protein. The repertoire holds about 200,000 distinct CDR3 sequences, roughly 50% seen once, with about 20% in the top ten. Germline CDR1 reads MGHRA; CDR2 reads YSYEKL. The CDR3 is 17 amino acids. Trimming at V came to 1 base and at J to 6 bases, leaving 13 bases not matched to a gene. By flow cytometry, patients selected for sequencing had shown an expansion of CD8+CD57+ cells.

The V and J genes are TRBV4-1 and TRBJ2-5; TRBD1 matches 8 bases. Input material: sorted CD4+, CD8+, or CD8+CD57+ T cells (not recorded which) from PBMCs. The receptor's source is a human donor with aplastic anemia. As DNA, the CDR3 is TGCGCCAGCAGCCAAGGACAGGGGAGTGGGTCTCGGAAGACCCAGTACTTC. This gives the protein CASSQGQGSGSRKTQYF.